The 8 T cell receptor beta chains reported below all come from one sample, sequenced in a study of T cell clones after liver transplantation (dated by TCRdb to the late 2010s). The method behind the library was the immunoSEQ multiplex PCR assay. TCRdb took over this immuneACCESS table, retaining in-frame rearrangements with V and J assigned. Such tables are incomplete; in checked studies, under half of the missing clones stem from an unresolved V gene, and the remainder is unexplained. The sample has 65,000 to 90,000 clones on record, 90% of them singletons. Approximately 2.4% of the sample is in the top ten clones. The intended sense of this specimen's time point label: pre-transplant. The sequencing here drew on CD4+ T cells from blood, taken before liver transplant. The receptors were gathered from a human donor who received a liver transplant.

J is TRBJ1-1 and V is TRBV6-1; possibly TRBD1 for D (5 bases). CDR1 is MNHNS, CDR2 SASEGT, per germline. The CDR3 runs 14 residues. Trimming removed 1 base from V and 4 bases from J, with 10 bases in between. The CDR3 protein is CASSEDPGPTEAFF. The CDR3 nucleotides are TGTGCCAGCAGTGAAGACCCGGGACCCACTGAAGCTTTCTTT.

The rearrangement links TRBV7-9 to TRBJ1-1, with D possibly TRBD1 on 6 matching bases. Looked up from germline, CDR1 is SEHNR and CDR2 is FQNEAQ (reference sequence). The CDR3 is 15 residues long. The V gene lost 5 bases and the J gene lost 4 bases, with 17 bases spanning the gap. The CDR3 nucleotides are TGTGCCAGCAGCCCCCAACAGGGTGAGCGCACTGAAGCTTTCTTT. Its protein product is CASSPQQGERTEAFF. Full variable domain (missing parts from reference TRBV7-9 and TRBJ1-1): DTGVSQNPRHKITKRGQNVTFRCDPISEHNRLYWYRQTLGQGPEFLTYFQNEAQLEKSRLLSDRFSAERPKGSFSTLEIQRTEQGDSAMYLCASSPQQGERTEAFFGQGTRLTVV.

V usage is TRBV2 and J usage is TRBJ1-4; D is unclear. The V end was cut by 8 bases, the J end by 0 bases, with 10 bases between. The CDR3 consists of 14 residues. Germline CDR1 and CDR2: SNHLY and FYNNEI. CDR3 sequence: CASGRQSTNEKLFF. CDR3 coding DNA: TGTGCCAGCGGGCGTCAGTCAACTAATGAAAAACTGTTTTTT. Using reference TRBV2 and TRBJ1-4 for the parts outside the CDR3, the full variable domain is EPEVTQTPSHQVTQMGQEVILRCVPISNHLYFYWYRQILGQKVEFLVSFYNNEISEKSEIFDDQFSVERPDGSNFTLKIRSTKLEDSAMYFCASGRQSTNEKLFFGSGTQLSVL.

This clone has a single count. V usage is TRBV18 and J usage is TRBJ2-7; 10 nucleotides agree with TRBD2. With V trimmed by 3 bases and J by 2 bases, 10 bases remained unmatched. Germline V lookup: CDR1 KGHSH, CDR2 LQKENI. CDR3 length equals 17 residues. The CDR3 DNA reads TGTGCCAGCTCACCGGGGGGTATAGCGGGAGGTACCTACGAGCAGTACTTC. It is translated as CASSPGGIAGGTYEQYF.

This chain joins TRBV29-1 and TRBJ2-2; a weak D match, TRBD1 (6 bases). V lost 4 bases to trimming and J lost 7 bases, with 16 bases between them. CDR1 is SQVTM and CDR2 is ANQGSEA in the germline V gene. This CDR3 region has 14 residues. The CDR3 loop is CSVAAGVIGGELFF. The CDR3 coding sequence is TGCAGCGTTGCTGCAGGGGTGATTGGCGGGGAGCTGTTTTTT.

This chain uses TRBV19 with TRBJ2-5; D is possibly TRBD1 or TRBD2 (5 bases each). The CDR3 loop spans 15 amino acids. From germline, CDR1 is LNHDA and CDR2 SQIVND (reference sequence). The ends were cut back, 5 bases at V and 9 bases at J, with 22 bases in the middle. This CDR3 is CASSGTGIGVGAQYF. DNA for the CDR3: TGTGCCAGTAGTGGGACCGGGATAGGGGTTGGAGCCCAGTACTTC. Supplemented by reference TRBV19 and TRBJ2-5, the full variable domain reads DGGITQSPKYLFRKEGQNVTLSCEQNLNHDAMYWYRQDPGQGLRLIYYSQIVNDFQKGDIAEGYSVSREKKESFPLTVTSAQKNPTAFYLCASSGTGIGVGAQYFGPGTRLLVL.

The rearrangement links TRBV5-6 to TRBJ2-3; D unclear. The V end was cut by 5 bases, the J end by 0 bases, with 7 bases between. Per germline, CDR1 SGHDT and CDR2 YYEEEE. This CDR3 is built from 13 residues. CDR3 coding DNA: TGTGCCAGCAGTCGGTTTAGCACAGATACGCAGTATTTT. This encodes CASSRFSTDTQYF.

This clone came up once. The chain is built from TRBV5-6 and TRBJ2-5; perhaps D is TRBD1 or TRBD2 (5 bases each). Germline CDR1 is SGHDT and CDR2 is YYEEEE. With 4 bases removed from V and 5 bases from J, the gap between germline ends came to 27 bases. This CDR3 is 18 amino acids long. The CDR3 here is CASSPPLPGPTLEETQYF. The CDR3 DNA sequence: TGTGCCAGCAGCCCCCCCCTCCCGGGACCCACCTTGGAGGAGACCCAGTACTTC.